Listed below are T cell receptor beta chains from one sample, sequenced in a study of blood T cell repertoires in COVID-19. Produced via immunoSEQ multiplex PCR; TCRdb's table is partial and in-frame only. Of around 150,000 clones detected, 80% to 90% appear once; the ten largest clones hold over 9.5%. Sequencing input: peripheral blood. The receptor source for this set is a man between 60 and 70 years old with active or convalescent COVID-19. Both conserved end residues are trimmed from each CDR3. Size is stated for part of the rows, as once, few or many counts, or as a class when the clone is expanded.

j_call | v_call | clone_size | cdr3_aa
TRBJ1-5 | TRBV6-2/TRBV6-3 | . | ASSYLSRGDQPQH
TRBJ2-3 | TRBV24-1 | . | ATSEPDGGTDTQY
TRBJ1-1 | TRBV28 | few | ASSLRGSDTEAF
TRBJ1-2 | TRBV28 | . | ASQPGSKGREGGYT
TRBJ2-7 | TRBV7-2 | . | ASSLSGTSGTGSYEQY
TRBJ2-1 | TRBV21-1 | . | ASSKRRTGAPNEQF
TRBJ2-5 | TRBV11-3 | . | ASSLGGREETQY
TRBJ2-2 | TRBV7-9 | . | ASSLAGQLRTGELF
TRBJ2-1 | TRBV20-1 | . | SALRRYEQF
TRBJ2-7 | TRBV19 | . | ASSITGFYEQY
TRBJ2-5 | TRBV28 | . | ASSPVQGYQETQY
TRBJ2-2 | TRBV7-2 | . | ASSPGTSGSTTGELF